This TCR beta chain was identified in a study of T cell responses to AZD1222 COVID-19 vaccine. Overall study findings and caveats: Vaccination with two AZD1222 doses was followed by a rise in Spike-specific TCR breadth and depth.

For this clone: The antigen is unknown.

Germline V gives CDR1 MNHEY, CDR2 SVGAGI. This CDR3 is built from 12 residues. V shed 8 bases and J shed 7 bases, with 14 bases lying between them. Method: immunoSEQ multiplex PCR; TCRdb's copy keeps in-frame clones and lacks some. The sample has 20,000 to 25,000 clones, around 87% seen once; the top ten hold more than 30%. This clonotype originated in an adult who received the AZD1222 COVID-19 vaccine. Sample: peripheral blood, taken 28 days after the second AZD1222 dose. The chain joins TRBV6-5 to TRBJ1-1, with no clear D. CDR3 residues: CASPKPGLEAFF. The DNA of the CDR3 is TGTGCCAGCCCGAAGCCGGGTCTTGAAGCTTTCTTT.